A selection of T cell receptor beta chains follows, all from one sample in a study of CD8+ T cells in alopecia areata. The assay was immunoSEQ multiplex PCR, and TCRdb's table has in-frame clones only and misses some. The repertoire includes 160,000 or so clones, under 60% of them detected once, and roughly a fifth sits in the top ten. Sequenced material: CD8+ T cells sorted from blood, taken at week 0. The receptors were sampled from a human donor with alopecia areata. Each CDR3 is given with its conserved first and last residue. A D gene is named only where the DNA matches it firmly. Clone size, where shown, is once, few, many, or a class for clones that have expanded.

V: TRBV7-6; D: .; size: .; J: TRBJ2-2; CDR3: CASSLATGTGELFF; DNA: TGTGCCAGCAGCTTAGCGACGGGCACCGGGGAGCTGTTTTTT
V: TRBV30; D: .; size: .; J: TRBJ2-1; CDR3: CAWSQGGEQFF; DNA: TGTGCCTGGAGTCAGGGCGGGGAGCAGTTCTTC
V: TRBV7-2; D: .; size: few; J: TRBJ2-2; CDR3: CASSLSRGATGELFF; DNA: TGTGCCAGCAGCTTAAGTAGGGGGGCCACCGGGGAGCTGTTTTTT
V: TRBV19; D: .; size: .; J: TRBJ1-1; CDR3: CASSPGVRVDTEAFF; DNA: TGTGCCAGTAGTCCGGGAGTGCGCGTGGACACTGAAGCTTTCTTT
V: TRBV5-1; D: TRBD2; size: .; J: TRBJ2-1; CDR3: CASSFSGGSYNEQFF; DNA: TGCGCCAGCAGCTTTAGCGGGGGCTCCTACAATGAGCAGTTCTTC
V: TRBV4-3; D: TRBD2; size: few; J: TRBJ2-1; CDR3: CASSQDTRLAGANEQFF; DNA: TGCGCCAGCAGCCAAGATACCAGACTAGCGGGGGCCAATGAGCAGTTCTTC
V: TRBV4-3; D: .; size: .; J: TRBJ2-6; CDR3: CASSREDSGANVLTF; DNA: TGCGCCAGCAGCCGAGAAGACTCTGGGGCCAACGTCCTGACTTTC
V: TRBV29-1; D: .; size: few; J: TRBJ1-2; CDR3: CSAGGYTF; DNA: TGCAGCGCCGGTGGCTACACCTTC
V: TRBV7-2; D: TRBD1; size: .; J: TRBJ2-5; CDR3: CASSLGDRHGETQYF; DNA: TGTGCCAGCAGCTTGGGGGACAGACACGGGGAGACCCAGTACTTC
V: TRBV5-1; D: .; size: few; J: TRBJ2-5; CDR3: CASSLDQETQYF; DNA: TGCGCCAGCAGCTTGGACCAAGAGACCCAGTACTTC
V: TRBV9; D: .; size: .; J: TRBJ1-2; CDR3: CASIGYDGYTF; DNA: TGTGCCAGCATAGGGTACGACGGCTACACCTTC
V: TRBV6-5; D: .; size: .; J: TRBJ1-2; CDR3: CASSYSSNYGYTF; DNA: TGTGCCAGCAGTTACTCGAGTAACTATGGCTACACCTTC
V: TRBV19; D: TRBD1; size: .; J: TRBJ1-5; CDR3: CASHRGPGQPQHF; DNA: TGTGCCAGTCACAGGGGTCCGGGACAGCCCCAGCATTTT
V: TRBV7-9; D: TRBD1; size: .; J: TRBJ2-3; CDR3: CASSLGQGTQYF; DNA: TGTGCCAGCAGCCTAGGACAGGGAACGCAGTATTTT
V: TRBV29-1; D: .; size: few; J: TRBJ2-7; CDR3: CSGSRGVSEQYF; DNA: TGCAGCGGCTCCAGGGGAGTTAGCGAGCAGTACTTC
V: TRBV30; D: .; size: .; J: TRBJ2-1; CDR3: CAWGVGDSYNEQFF; DNA: TGTGCCTGGGGGGTAGGTGACAGCTACAATGAGCAGTTCTTC
V: TRBV19; D: TRBD1; size: many; J: TRBJ1-2; CDR3: CASRETGSEDYTF; DNA: TGTGCCAGTAGGGAGACAGGGTCGGAAGACTACACCTTC
V: TRBV5-6; D: TRBD1; size: .; J: TRBJ1-5; CDR3: CASSLGVTQGQGQQPQHF; DNA: TGTGCCAGCAGCTTGGGTGTTACACAGGGACAGGGGCAACAGCCCCAGCATTTT
V: TRBV19; D: TRBD2; size: few; J: TRBJ2-1; CDR3: CASSTRAGGPNNEQFF; DNA: TGTGCCAGTAGCACCCGGGCGGGGGGGCCCAACAATGAGCAGTTCTTC
V: TRBV4-3; D: .; size: .; J: TRBJ2-5; CDR3: CASSQDHSGSLVETQYF; DNA: TGCGCCAGCAGCCAAGATCACTCGGGTAGCTTAGTAGAGACCCAGTACTTC
V: TRBV5-1; D: .; size: few; J: TRBJ2-7; CDR3: CASSLSGNYEQYF; DNA: TGCGCCAGCAGCTTGTCGGGGAACTACGAGCAGTACTTC
V: TRBV25-1; D: .; size: once; J: TRBJ1-2; CDR3: CASSGKLKSGENYGYTF; DNA: TGTGCCAGCAGTGGCAAGCTTAAATCAGGGGAAAACTATGGCTACACCTTC
V: TRBV4-3; D: TRBD2; size: .; J: TRBJ2-3; CDR3: CASSQSFSGGSTDTQYF; DNA: TGCGCCAGCAGCCAATCCTTTAGCGGGGGAAGCACAGATACGCAGTATTTT
V: TRBV11-2; D: .; size: .; J: TRBJ2-6; CDR3: CASSRDSGANVLTF; DNA: TGTGCCAGCAGTCGGGATTCCGGGGCCAACGTCCTGACTTTC
V: TRBV11-2; D: .; size: few; J: TRBJ2-1; CDR3: CASSLGYNEQFF; DNA: TGTGCCAGCAGCTTAGGTTACAATGAGCAGTTCTTC
V: TRBV14; D: .; size: .; J: TRBJ2-7; CDR3: CASSQDPGALEQYF; DNA: TGTGCCAGCAGCCAAGACCCCGGCGCTCTAGAGCAGTACTTC
V: TRBV2; D: .; size: .; J: TRBJ2-3; CDR3: CASRQGFADTQYF; DNA: TGTGCCAGCAGGCAGGGTTTCGCAGATACGCAGTATTTT
V: TRBV19; D: .; size: .; J: TRBJ1-1; CDR3: CASSMGGYTEAFF; DNA: TGTGCCAGTAGTATGGGCGGATACACTGAAGCTTTCTTT
V: TRBV2; D: .; size: .; J: TRBJ1-2; CDR3: CVEGGDGYTF; DNA: TGTGTCGAGGGCGGGGATGGCTACACCTTC
V: TRBV19; D: .; size: .; J: TRBJ1-2; CDR3: CASSIVDRHYGYTF; DNA: TGTGCCAGTAGTATAGTCGACAGACACTATGGCTACACCTTC
V: TRBV29-1; D: TRBD1; size: .; J: TRBJ2-7; CDR3: CSVVGVTGSSYEQYF; DNA: TGCAGCGTTGTAGGCGTGACAGGGAGCTCCTACGAGCAGTACTTC
V: TRBV11-2; D: TRBD1; size: .; J: TRBJ2-7; CDR3: CASSFGTATYEQYF; DNA: TGTGCCAGCAGCTTTGGGACAGCCACCTACGAGCAGTACTTC
V: TRBV29-1; D: TRBD1; size: .; J: TRBJ1-2; CDR3: CSVLGQGYGYTF; DNA: TGCAGCGTATTAGGACAGGGCTATGGCTACACCTTC
V: TRBV7-2; D: .; size: few; J: TRBJ1-1; CDR3: CASSYLDSEAFF; DNA: TGTGCCAGCAGCTATCTTGACAGTGAAGCTTTCTTT
V: TRBV29-1; D: .; size: medium-sized; J: TRBJ1-1; CDR3: CSVEGGTGDTEAFF; DNA: TGCAGCGTTGAAGGGGGTACGGGGGACACTGAAGCTTTCTTT
V: TRBV10-2; D: .; size: .; J: TRBJ2-5; CDR3: CASSVVSQETQYF; DNA: TGCGCCAGCAGTGTCGTCAGTCAAGAGACCCAGTACTTC
V: TRBV2; D: .; size: .; J: TRBJ1-2; CDR3: CASSETTRTNYGYTF; DNA: TGTGCCAGCAGTGAAACCACCCGGACTAACTATGGCTACACCTTC
V: TRBV29-1; D: .; size: .; J: TRBJ1-2; CDR3: CSVIQNYGYTF; DNA: TGCAGCGTCATACAGAACTATGGCTACACCTTC
V: TRBV29-1; D: .; size: .; J: TRBJ1-2; CDR3: CSVEDSLTSPREYGYGYTF; DNA: TGCAGCGTTGAAGACTCATTAACTTCACCGAGGGAATACGGCTATGGCTACACCTTC
V: TRBV13; D: TRBD1; size: .; J: TRBJ1-1; CDR3: CASSLGRQGKPEAFF; DNA: TGTGCCAGCAGCTTAGGCAGACAGGGCAAGCCTGAAGCTTTCTTT
V: TRBV19; D: TRBD1; size: .; J: TRBJ1-5; CDR3: CASSSGQGIEQPQHF; DNA: TGTGCCAGTAGTTCAGGACAGGGCATTGAACAGCCCCAGCATTTT